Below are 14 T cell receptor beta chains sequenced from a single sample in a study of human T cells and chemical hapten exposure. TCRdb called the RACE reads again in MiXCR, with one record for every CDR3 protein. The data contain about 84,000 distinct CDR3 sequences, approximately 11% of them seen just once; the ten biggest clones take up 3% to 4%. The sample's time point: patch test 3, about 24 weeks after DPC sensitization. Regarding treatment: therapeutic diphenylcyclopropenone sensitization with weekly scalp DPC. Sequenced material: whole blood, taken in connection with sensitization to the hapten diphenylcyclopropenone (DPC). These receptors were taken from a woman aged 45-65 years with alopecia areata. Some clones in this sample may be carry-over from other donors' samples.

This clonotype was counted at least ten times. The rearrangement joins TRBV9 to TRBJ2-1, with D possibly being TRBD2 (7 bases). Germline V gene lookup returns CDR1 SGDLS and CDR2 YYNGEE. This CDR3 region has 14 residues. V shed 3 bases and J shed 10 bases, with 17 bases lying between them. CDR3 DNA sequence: TGTGCCAGCAGCGCGGGGGGCCCCGTGAGGGAGCAGTTCTTC. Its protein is CASSAGGPVREQFF.

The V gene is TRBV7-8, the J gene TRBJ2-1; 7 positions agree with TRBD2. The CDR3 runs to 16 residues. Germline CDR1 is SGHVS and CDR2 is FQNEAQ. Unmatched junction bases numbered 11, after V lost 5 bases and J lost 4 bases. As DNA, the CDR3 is TGTGCCAGCAGCCCGGGACTACCCCTGACTTACAATGAGCAGTTCTTC. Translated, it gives CASSPGLPLTYNEQFF.

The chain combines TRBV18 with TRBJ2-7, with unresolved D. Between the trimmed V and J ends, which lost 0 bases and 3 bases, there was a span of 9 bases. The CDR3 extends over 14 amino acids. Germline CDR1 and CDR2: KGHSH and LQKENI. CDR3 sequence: CASSPPGQYYEQYF. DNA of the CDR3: TGTGCCAGCTCACCACCGGGTCAGTACTACGAGCAGTACTTC.

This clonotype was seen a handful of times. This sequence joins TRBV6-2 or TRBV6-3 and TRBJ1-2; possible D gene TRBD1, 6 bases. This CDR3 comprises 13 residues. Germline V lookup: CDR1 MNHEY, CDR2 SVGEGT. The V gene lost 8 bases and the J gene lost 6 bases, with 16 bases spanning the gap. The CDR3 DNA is TGTGCCAGCCGGGGGTTTGCAGGGGATGGCTACACCTTC. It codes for CASRGFAGDGYTF.

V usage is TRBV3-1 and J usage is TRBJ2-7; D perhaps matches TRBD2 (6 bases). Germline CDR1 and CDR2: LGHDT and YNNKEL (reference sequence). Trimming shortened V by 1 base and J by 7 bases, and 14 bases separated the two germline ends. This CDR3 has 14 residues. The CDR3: CASSQGLAWREQYF. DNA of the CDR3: TGTGCCAGCAGCCAAGGGCTAGCGTGGCGGGAGCAGTACTTC.

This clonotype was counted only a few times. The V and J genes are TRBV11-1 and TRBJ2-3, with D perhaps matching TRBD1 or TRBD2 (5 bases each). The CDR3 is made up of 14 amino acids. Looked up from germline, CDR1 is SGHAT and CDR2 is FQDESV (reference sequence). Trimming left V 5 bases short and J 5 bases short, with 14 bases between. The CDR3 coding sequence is TGTGCCAGCAGCCCGCTGGGGGTGGGAGATACGCAGTATTTT. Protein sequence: CASSPLGVGDTQYF.

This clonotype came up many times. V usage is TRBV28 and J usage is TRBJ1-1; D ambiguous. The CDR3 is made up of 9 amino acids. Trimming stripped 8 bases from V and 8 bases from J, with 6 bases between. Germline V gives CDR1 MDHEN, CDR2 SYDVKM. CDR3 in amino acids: CASGPEAFF. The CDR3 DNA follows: TGTGCCAGCGGTCCCGAAGCTTTCTTT.

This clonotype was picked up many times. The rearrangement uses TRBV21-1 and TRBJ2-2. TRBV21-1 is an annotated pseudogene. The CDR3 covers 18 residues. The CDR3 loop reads CASSKARPGWENTGELFF. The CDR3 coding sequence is TGTGCCAGCAGCAAAGCCAGACCAGGCTGGGAGAACACCGGGGAGCTGTTTTTT.

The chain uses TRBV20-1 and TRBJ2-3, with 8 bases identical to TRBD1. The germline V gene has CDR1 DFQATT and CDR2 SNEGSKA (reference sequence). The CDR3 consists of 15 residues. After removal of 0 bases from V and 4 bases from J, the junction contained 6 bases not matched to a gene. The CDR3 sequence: CSARDGQGAADTQYF. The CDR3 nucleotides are TGCAGTGCTAGAGACGGTCAGGGGGCTGCAGATACGCAGTATTTT.

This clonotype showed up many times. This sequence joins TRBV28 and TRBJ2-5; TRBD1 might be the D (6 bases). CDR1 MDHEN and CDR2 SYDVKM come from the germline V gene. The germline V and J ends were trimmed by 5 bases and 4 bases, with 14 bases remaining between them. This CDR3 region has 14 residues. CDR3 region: CASSDTGSRETQYF. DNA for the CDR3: TGTGCCAGCAGTGATACAGGGTCGCGAGAGACCCAGTACTTC.

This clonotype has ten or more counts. CDR3 sequence reads: CASSPYMNTEAFF. The DNA for the CDR3 is TGTGCCAGCAGCCCCTACATGAACACTGAAGCTTTCTTT. The V and J genes are TRBV7-2 and TRBJ1-1; the D is unclear. Germline values: CDR1 SGHTA, CDR2 FQGNSA. There are 13 residues in the CDR3. Trimming left V 5 bases short and J 0 bases short, with 7 bases between.

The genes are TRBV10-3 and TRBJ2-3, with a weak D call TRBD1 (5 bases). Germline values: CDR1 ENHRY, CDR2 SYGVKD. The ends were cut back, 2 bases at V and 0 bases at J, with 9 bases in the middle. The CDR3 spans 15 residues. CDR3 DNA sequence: TGTGCCATCAGTGAGGGGGCGCCTAGCACAGATACGCAGTATTTT. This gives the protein CAISEGAPSTDTQYF.

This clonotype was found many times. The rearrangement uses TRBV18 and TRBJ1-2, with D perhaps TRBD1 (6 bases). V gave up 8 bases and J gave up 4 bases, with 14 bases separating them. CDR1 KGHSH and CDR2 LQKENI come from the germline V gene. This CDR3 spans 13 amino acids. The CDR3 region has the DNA TGTGCCAGCACCCGCCAGGGGAGCTATGGCTACACCTTC. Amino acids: CASTRQGSYGYTF. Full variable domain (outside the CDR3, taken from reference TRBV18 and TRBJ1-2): NAGVMQNPRHLVRRRGQEARLRCSPMKGHSHVYWYRQLPEEGLKFMVYLQKENIIDESGMPKERFSAEFPKEGPSILRIQQVVRGDSAAYFCASTRQGSYGYTFGSGTRLTVV.

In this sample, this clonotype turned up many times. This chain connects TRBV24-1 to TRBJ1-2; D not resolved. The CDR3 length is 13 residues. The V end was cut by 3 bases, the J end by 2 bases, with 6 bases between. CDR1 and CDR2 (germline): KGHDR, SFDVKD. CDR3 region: CATSDTENYGYTF. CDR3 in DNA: TGTGCCACCAGTGATACCGAGAACTATGGCTACACCTTC.